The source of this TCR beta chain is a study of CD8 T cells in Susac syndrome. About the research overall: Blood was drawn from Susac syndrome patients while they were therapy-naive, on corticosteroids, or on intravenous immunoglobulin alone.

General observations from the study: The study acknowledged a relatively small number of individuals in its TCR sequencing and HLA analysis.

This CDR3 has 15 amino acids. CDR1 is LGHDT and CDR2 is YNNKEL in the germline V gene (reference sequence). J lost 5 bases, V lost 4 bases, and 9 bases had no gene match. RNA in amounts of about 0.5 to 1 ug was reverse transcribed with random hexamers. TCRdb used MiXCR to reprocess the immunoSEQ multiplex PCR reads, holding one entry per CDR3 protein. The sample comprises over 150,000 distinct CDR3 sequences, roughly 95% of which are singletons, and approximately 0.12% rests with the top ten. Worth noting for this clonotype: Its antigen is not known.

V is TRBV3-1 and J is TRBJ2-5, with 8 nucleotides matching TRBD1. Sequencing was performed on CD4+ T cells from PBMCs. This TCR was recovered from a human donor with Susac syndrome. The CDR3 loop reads CASSLQRTGRETQYF. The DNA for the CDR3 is TGTGCCAGCAGCCTTCAAAGGACAGGGCGGGAGACCCAGTACTTC.